Here is one T cell receptor (beta chain) with its context. The sample comes from a study of blood T cell repertoires in COVID-19. Background on the study: Samples representing acute and convalescent COVID-19 were sourced from the United States, Italy and Spain. T cells, B-cell-depleted T cells, or PBMCs provided the cDNA or gDNA that served as material.

V lost 0 bases and J 0 bases, leaving 13 bases between the germline ends. The V gene's germline CDR1 is SGHKS and CDR2 YYEKEE (reference sequence). The CDR3 has 17 residues. Study processing details: Reference gene primer amplification gave estimated nucleated cell counts. Some clones are missing from TCRdb's copy, which holds only in-frame ones; the method was immunoSEQ multiplex PCR. V and J calls plus clone size are reproduced from that table; the DNA served to infer D and trimming. The sample has about 120,000 clones, 85% to 90% seen once. Material: peripheral blood. The sequence was obtained from a woman aged 50 to 60 with acute or convalescent COVID-19. This chain uses TRBV5-5 with TRBJ1-3, with D possibly TRBD1 on 6 matching bases. DNA for the CDR3: TGTGCCAGCAGCTTGGCCGGCAGGGGCGCCTCTGGAAACACCATATATTTT. The encoded protein is CASSLAGRGASGNTIYF.